This TCR beta chain came from a study of CD8+ T cells in alopecia areata. About the study: Treated individuals took tofacitinib by mouth, 5 to 10 mg twice daily. Study-wide findings and caveats: Affected lesional scalp, above all in alopecia totalis/universalis, was more clonal than normal scalp. TCR sharing was clearer in mice than between patients, perhaps partly owing to patient HLA diversity.

As for this clone: Antigen unknown.

Sequencing relied on a cDNA template that was reverse transcribed from extracted RNA. Measured with immunoSEQ multiplex PCR; TCRdb has only the in-frame clones, and not every one. The sample has around 130,000 clones, 58% seen once; the top ten hold 3.5% to 5%. Germline lookup yields CDR1 SGHRS and CDR2 YFSETQ. The V end lost 4 bases, the J end lost 11 bases, and 16 bases lay between the germline ends. CDR3 size: 13 residues. The gene calls are TRBV5-1 and TRBJ2-1; the D gene could be TRBD1 or TRBD2 (5 bases each). This specimen consisted of CD4+ T cells sorted from blood, obtained at week 0. The sequence derives from a human donor with alopecia areata. The CDR3, as DNA: TGCGCCAGCAGCGTCCAGGGTTCCGGGAAGCAGTTCTTC. This codes for CASSVQGSGKQFF.